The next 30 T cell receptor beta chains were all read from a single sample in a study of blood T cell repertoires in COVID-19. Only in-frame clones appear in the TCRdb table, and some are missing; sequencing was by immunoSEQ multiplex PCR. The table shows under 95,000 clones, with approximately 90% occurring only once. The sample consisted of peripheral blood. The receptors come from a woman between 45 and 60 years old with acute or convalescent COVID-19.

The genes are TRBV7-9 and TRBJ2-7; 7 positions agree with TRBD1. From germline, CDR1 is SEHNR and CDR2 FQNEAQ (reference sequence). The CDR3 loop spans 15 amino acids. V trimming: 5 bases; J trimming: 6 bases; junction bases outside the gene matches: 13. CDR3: CASSVLETGRGEQYF. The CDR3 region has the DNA TGTGCCAGCAGCGTCCTTGAGACAGGGAGAGGCGAGCAGTACTTC.

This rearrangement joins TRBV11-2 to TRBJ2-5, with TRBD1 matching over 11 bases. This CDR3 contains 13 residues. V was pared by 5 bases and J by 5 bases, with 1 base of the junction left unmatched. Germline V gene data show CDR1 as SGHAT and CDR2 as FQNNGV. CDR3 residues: CASSRDRGETQYF. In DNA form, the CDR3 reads TGTGCCAGCAGCCGGGACAGGGGGGAGACCCAGTACTTC.

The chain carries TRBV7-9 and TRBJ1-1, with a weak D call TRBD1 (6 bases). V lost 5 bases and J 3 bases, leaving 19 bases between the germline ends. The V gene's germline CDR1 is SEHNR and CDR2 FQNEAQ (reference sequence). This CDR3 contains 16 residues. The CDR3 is CASSPVSWEGDTEAFF. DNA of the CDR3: TGTGCCAGCAGCCCCGTTTCGTGGGAGGGGGACACTGAAGCTTTCTTT.

The CDR3 loop is CASKGLPANYGYTF. The CDR3 bases are TGTGCCAGTAAGGGACTCCCAGCTAACTATGGCTACACCTTC. The V call is TRBV19, the J call TRBJ1-2; perhaps TRBD1 as D (5 bases). The V end was cut by 7 bases, the J end by 0 bases, with 12 bases between. The germline V gene has CDR1 LNHDA and CDR2 SQIVND (reference sequence). This CDR3 has 14 amino acids.

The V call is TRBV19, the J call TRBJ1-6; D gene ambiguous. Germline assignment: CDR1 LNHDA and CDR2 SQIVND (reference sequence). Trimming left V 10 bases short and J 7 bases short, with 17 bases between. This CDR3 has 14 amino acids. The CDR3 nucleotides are TGTGCCACTACATTCTCTTCGGGGAATTCACCCCTCCACTTT. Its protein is CATTFSSGNSPLHF.

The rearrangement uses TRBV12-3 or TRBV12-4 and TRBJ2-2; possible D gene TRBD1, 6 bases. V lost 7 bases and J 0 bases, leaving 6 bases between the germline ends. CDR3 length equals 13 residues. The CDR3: CASKGANTGELFF. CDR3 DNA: TGTGCCAGCAAGGGGGCGAACACCGGGGAGCTGTTTTTT.

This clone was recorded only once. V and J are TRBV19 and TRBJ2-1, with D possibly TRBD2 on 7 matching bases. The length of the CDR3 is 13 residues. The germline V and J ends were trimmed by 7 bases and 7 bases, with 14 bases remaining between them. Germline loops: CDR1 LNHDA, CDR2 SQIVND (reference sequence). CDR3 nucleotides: TGTGCCAGTAAGGGGGGGAGGGCTAATGAGCAGTTCTTC. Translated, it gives CASKGGRANEQFF.

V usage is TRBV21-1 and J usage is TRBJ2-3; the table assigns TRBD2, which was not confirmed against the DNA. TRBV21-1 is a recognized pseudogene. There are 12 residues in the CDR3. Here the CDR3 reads CASSMETDTQYF. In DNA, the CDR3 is TGTGCCAGCAGCATGGAGACAGATACGCAGTATTTT.

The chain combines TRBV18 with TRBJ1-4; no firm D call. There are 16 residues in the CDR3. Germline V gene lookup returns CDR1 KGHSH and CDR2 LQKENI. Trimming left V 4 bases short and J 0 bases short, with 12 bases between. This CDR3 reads CASSQKPSPTNEKLFF. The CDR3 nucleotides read TGTGCCAGCTCACAAAAGCCTTCCCCAACTAATGAAAAACTGTTTTTT.

The CDR3 protein is CASSYSLGTGGLGNEQFF. CDR3 coding DNA: TGTGCCAGCAGTTACTCGTTAGGGACAGGGGGCTTAGGAAATGAGCAGTTCTTC. The V gene is TRBV6-2 or TRBV6-3, the J gene TRBJ2-1; 12 positions match TRBD1. V shed 0 bases and J 7 bases; nucleotides not matched to a gene: 10. The germline V gene has CDR1 MNHEY and CDR2 SVGEGT. The CDR3 loop spans 18 amino acids.

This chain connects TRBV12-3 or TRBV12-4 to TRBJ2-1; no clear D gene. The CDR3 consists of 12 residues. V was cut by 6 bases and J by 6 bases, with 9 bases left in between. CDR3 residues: CASSIERNEQFF. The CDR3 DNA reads TGTGCCAGCAGCATAGAGCGCAATGAGCAGTTCTTC.

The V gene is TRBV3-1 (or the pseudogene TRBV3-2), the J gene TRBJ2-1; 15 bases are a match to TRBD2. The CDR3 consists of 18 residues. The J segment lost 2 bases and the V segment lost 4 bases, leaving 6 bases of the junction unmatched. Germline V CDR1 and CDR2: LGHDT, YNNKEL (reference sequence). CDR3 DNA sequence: TGTGCCAGCAGCCTCGGGACTAGCGGGAGGCGCGCCTACAATGAGCAGTTCTTC. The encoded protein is CASSLGTSGRRAYNEQFF.

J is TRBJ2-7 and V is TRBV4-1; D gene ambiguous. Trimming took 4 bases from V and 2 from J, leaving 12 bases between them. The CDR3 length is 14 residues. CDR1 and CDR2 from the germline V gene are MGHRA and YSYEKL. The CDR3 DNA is TGCGCCAGCAGCCCCACTCAGGTTCCCTACGAGCAGTACTTC. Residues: CASSPTQVPYEQYF.

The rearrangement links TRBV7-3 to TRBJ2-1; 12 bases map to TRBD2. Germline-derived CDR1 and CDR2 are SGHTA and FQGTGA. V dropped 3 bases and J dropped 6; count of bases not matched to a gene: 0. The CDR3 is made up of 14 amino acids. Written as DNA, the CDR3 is TGTGCCAGCAGCTTGACTAGCGGGAGCAATGAGCAGTTCTTC. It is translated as CASSLTSGSNEQFF. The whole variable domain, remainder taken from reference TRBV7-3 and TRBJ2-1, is GAGVSQTPSNKVTEKGKYVELRCDPISGHTALYWYRQSLGQGPEFLIYFQGTGAADDSGLPNDRFFAVRPEGSVSTLKIQRTERGDSAVYLCASSLTSGSNEQFFGPGTRLTVL.

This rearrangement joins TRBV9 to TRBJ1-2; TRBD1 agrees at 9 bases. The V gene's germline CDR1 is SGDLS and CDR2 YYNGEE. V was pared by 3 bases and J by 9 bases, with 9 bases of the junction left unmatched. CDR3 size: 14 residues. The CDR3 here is CASSAAGQGHRYTF. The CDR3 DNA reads TGTGCCAGCAGCGCAGCGGGACAGGGTCATCGCTACACCTTC.

CDR3 residues: CASSQGIDSITSTDTQYF. The CDR3 DNA reads as TGCGCCAGCAGCCAGGGAATTGACAGCATAACTAGCACAGATACGCAGTATTTT. This chain uses TRBV4-1 with TRBJ2-3; possible D gene TRBD1, 5 bases. The CDR3 length is 18 residues. Per germline, CDR1 MGHRA and CDR2 YSYEKL. Trimming pared 3 bases from V and 0 bases from J, leaving 19 bases between.

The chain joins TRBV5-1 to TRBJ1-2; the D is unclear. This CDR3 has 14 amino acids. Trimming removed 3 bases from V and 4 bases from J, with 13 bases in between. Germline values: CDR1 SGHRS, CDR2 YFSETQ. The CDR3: CASSSGAEIYGYTF. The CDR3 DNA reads TGCGCCAGCAGCTCGGGAGCCGAAATCTATGGCTACACCTTC.

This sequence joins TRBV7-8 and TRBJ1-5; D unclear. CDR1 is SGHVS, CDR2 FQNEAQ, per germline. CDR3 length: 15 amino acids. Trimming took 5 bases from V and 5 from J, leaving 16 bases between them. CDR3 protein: CASSPRTGKDQPQHF. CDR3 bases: TGTGCCAGCAGCCCTAGGACGGGGAAGGATCAGCCCCAGCATTTT.

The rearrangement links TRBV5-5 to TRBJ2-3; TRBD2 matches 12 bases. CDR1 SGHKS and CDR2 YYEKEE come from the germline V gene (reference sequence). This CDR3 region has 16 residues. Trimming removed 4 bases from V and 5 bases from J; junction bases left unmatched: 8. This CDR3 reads CASSLAGGVFLDTQYF. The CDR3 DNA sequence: TGTGCCAGCAGCCTAGCGGGGGGGGTGTTCCTAGATACGCAGTATTTT.

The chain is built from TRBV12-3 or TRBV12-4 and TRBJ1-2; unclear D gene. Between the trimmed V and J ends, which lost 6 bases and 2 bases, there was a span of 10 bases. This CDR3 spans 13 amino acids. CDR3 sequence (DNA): TGTGCCAGCAGATCTGACAAAAACTATGGCTACACCTTC. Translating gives CASRSDKNYGYTF.

CDR3 residues: CASSLLTGQGEGYTF. Written as DNA, the CDR3 is TGTGCCAGCAGCTTATTAACGGGACAGGGTGAAGGCTACACCTTC. The gene calls are TRBV7-6 and TRBJ1-2, with 9 bases lining up with TRBD1. Germline CDR1 and CDR2: SGHVS and FNYEAQ. This CDR3 comprises 15 residues. The junction had 9 bases not matched to a gene; V was cut back by 2 bases and J by 8 bases.

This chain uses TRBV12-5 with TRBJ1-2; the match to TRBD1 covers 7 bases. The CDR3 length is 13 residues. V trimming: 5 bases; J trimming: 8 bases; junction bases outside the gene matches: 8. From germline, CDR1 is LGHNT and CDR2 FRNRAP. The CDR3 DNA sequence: TGTGCTAGTGGTGATGACAGGGCCCGCGGCTACACCTTC. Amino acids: CASGDDRARGYTF.

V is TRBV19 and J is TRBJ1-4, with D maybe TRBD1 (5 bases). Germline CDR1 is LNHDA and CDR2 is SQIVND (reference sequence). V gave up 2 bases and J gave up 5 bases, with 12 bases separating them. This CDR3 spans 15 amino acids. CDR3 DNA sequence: TGTGCCAGTAGTATACGCCTGGGGGGAAATGAAAAACTGTTTTTT. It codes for CASSIRLGGNEKLFF.

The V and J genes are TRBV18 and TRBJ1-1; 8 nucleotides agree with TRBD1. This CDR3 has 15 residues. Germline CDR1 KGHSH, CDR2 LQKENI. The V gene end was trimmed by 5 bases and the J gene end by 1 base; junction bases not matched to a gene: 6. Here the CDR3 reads CASSTGQATNTEAFF. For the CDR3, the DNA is TGTGCCAGCTCAACGGGACAGGCGACGAACACTGAAGCTTTCTTT.

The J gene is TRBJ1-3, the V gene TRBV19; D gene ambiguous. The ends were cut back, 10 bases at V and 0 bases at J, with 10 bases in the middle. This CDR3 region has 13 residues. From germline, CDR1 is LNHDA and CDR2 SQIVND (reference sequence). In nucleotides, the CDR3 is TGTGCCACCCAGGCCTCCTCTGGAAACACCATATATTTT. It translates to CATQASSGNTIYF.

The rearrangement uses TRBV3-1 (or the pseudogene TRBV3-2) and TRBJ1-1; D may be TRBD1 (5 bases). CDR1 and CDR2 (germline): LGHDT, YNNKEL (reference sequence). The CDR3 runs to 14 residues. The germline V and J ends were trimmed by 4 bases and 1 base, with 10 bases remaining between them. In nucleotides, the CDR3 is TGTGCCAGCAGCCCCGTAGACAGGAACACTGAAGCTTTCTTT. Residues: CASSPVDRNTEAFF.

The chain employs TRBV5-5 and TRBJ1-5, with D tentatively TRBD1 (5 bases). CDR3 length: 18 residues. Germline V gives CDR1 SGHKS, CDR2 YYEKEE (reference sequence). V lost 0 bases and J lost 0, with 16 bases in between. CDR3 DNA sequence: TGTGCCAGCAGCTTGGGACAGCCGACTCTTTATAGCAATCAGCCCCAGCATTTT. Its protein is CASSLGQPTLYSNQPQHF.

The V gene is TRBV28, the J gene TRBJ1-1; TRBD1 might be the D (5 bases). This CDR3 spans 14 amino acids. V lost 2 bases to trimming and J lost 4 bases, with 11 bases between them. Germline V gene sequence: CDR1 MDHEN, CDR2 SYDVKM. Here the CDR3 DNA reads TGTGCCAGCAGTTTAGAGCAGGGTCGCACTGAAGCTTTCTTT. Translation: CASSLEQGRTEAFF.

The CDR3 DNA is TGTGCCAGCAGTGATGGTTTGCTATCACCCCTCCACTTT. Translating gives CASSDGLLSPLHF. The rearrangement joins TRBV2 to TRBJ1-6; D is ambiguous. The CDR3 is made up of 13 amino acids. V dropped 3 bases and J dropped 10 bases, with 10 bases sitting between them. Per the germline V gene, CDR1 is SNHLY and CDR2 is FYNNEI.

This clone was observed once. This chain's CDR3 is CASSYYSGGPTEAFF. The CDR3 nucleotides read TGTGCCAGCAGTTACTATTCAGGGGGACCCACTGAAGCTTTCTTT. The rearrangement joins TRBV6-6 to TRBJ1-1, with 7 bases lining up with TRBD1. There are 15 residues in the CDR3. Per the germline V gene, CDR1 is MNHNY and CDR2 is SVGAGI (reference sequence). Unmatched junction bases numbered 6, after V lost 1 base and J lost 4 bases.